The 10 T cell receptor beta chains given below trace back to one sample, sequenced in a study of blood T cell repertoires in COVID-19. Repertoires were generated with immunoSEQ multiplex PCR, while TCRdb's copy carries only in-frame clones and drops some. The repertoire holds some 270,000 clones, with nearly 90% as singletons. The sequencing input was peripheral blood. The receptors were gathered from a woman aged 55-70 years with COVID-19, enrolled during active disease.

V is TRBV3-1 (or the pseudogene TRBV3-2) and J is TRBJ1-2; D might be TRBD1 (5 bases). Trimming took 10 bases from V and 1 from J, leaving 16 bases between them. The CDR3 length is 14 residues. Germline CDR1 is LGHDT and CDR2 is YNNKEL (reference sequence). CDR3 nucleotide sequence: TGTGCCACCAGGGCCATGGGCGTTAACTATGGCTACACCTTC. Translation: CATRAMGVNYGYTF.

This chain joins TRBV5-8 and TRBJ1-5; 7 bases match TRBD1. The CDR3 covers 16 residues. Trimming took 5 bases from V and 6 from J; bases not matched to a gene: 14. Germline lookup yields CDR1 SGHTS and CDR2 YDEGEE. CDR3: CASSFIRDSWSQPQHF. In nucleotides, the CDR3 is TGTGCCAGCAGTTTTATCCGGGACAGTTGGTCTCAGCCCCAGCATTTT. Looking up the rest from reference TRBV5-8 and TRBJ1-5 gives the full variable domain: EAGVTQSPTHLIKTRGQQATLRCSPISGHTSVYWYQQALGLGLQFLLWYDEGEERNRGNFPPRFSGRQFPNYSSELNVNALELEDSALYLCASSFIRDSWSQPQHFGDGTRLSIL.

This rearrangement joins TRBV6-2 or TRBV6-3 to TRBJ2-1; 9 positions agree with TRBD2. Per germline, CDR1 MNHEY and CDR2 SVGEGT. V dropped 3 bases and J dropped 5; count of bases not matched to a gene: 8. This CDR3 has 16 residues. CDR3 region: CASSYSGRGGDNEQFF. The CDR3 DNA reads as TGTGCCAGCAGTTATTCGGGACGCGGGGGGGACAATGAGCAGTTCTTC.

The V gene is TRBV5-6, the J gene TRBJ2-4; perhaps TRBD1 as D (8 bases). The germline CDR1 and CDR2 sequences are SGHDT and YYEEEE. With 4 bases removed from V and 9 bases from J, the gap between germline ends came to 23 bases. There are 16 residues in the CDR3. CDR3 in DNA: TGTGCCAGCAGCGCCGGGAGGACAGGGACGAGCAGCATTCAGTACTTC. It translates to CASSAGRTGTSSIQYF.

The chain employs TRBV14 and TRBJ2-7; 10 bases are shared with TRBD1. The CDR3 length is 16 residues. V gave up 4 bases and J gave up 3 bases; unmatched junction bases: 9. Per the germline V gene, CDR1 is SGHDN and CDR2 is FVKESK. CDR3 DNA: TGTGCCAGCAGCCGGGACAGGGGATTAGGAATCTACGAGCAGTACTTC. Protein product: CASSRDRGLGIYEQYF.

The chain combines TRBV2 with TRBJ1-1; perhaps TRBD1 as D (5 bases). The CDR3 has 15 residues. Trimming left V 6 bases short and J 3 bases short, with 17 bases between. CDR1 and CDR2 (germline): SNHLY, FYNNEI. Written as DNA, the CDR3 is TGTGCCAGCAGGCCGGCCCCGGGGGTCTACACTGAAGCTTTCTTT. This sequence encodes CASRPAPGVYTEAFF.

The V gene is TRBV21-1, the J gene TRBJ2-7; the table's D call TRBD2 went unverified against the DNA. TRBV21-1 corresponds to a pseudogene. CDR3 length: 16 residues. The CDR3 coding sequence is TGTGCCAGCAGCAAATTTAGTCCGGGGGGGGCATACGAGCAGTACTTC. This encodes CASSKFSPGGAYEQYF.

J is TRBJ1-5 and V is TRBV7-6; D may be TRBD1 (6 bases). There are 15 residues in the CDR3. Trimming stripped 1 base from V and 4 bases from J, with 11 bases between. CDR1 SGHVS and CDR2 FNYEAQ come from the germline V gene. The CDR3 nucleotides read TGTGCCAGCAGCTTAGAGCCAGGGGTAAATCAGCCCCAGCATTTT. Its translation is CASSLEPGVNQPQHF.

The chain couples TRBV6-2 or TRBV6-3 to TRBJ2-2; 8 nucleotides align to TRBD2. Germline CDR1 reads MNHEY; CDR2 reads SVGEGT. V dropped 6 bases and J dropped 4; count of bases not matched to a gene: 7. CDR3 length: 15 residues. CDR3: CASSPSSGTTGELFF. The CDR3 region has the DNA TGTGCCAGCAGCCCGAGTAGCGGGACCACCGGGGAGCTGTTTTTT.

This chain uses TRBV19 with TRBJ2-5, with 12 nucleotides matching TRBD2. The germline V gene has CDR1 LNHDA and CDR2 SQIVND (reference sequence). The V and J ends lost 8 bases and 3 bases, in that order; junction bases with no gene match: 1. This CDR3 contains 13 residues. In DNA, the CDR3 is TGTGCCAGTCGGACTAGCGGGGAAGAGACCCAGTACTTC. Translation: CASRTSGEETQYF.